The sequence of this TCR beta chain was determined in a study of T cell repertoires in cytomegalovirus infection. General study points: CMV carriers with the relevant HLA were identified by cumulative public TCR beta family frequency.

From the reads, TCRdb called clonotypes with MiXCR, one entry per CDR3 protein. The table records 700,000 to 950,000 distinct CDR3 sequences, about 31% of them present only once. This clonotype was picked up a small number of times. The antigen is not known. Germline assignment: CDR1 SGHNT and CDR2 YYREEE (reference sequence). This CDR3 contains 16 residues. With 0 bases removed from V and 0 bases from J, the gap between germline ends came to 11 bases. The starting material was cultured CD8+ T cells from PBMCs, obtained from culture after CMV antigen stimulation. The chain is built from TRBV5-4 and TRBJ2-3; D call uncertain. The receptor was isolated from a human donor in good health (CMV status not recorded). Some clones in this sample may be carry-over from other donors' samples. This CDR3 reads CASSLESFRSTDTQYF. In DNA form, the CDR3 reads TGTGCCAGCAGCTTGGAATCATTCCGGAGCACAGATACGCAGTATTTT.